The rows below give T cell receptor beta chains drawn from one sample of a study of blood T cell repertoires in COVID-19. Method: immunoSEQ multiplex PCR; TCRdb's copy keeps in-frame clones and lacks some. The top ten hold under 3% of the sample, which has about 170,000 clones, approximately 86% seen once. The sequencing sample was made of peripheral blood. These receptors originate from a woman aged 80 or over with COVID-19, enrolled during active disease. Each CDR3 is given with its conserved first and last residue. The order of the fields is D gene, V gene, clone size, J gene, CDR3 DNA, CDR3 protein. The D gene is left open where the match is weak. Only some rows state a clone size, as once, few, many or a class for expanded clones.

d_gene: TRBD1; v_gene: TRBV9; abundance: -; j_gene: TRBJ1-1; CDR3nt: TGTGCCAGCAGCGTAGGAGTGACAGGGGCGTTGAGCACTGAAGCTTTCTTT; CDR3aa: CASSVGVTGALSTEAFF
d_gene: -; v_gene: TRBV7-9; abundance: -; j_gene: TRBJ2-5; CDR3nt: TGTGCCAGCAGCTTAGTTCAAGGGGGTGAGACCCAGTACTTC; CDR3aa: CASSLVQGGETQYF
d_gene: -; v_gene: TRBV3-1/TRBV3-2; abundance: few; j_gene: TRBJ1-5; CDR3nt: TGTGCCAGCAGCCAAGGGGTGAGAGGGAATCAGCCCCAGCATTTT; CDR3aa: CASSQGVRGNQPQHF
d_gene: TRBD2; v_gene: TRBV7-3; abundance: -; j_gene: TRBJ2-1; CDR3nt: TGTGCCAGCAGTTTAGCGGGAGGGAACAATGAGCAGTTCTTC; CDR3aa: CASSLAGGNNEQFF
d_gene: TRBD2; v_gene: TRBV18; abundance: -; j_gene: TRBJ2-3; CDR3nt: TGTGCCAGCTCACGCGGGACTAGCGGGAGCGGGACAGATACGCAGTATTTT; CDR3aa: CASSRGTSGSGTDTQYF
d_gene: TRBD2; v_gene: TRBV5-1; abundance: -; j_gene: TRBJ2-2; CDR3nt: TGCGCCAGCAGCTTGGCCGGCGGGAGTGGGACCGGGGAGCTGTTTTTT; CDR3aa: CASSLAGGSGTGELFF
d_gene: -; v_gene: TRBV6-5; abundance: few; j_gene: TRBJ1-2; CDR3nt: TGTGCCAGCACCATCACCGGTTCAGGTGGCTACACCTTC; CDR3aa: CASTITGSGGYTF
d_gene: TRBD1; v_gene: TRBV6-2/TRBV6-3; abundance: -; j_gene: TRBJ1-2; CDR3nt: TGTGCCAGCAGTCGGGGACAGGGGCAGGACGGCTACACCTTC; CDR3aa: CASSRGQGQDGYTF
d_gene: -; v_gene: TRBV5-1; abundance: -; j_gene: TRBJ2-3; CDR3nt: TGCGCCAGTCGGAGGTCGGGCACAGATACGCAGTATTTT; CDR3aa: CASRRSGTDTQYF
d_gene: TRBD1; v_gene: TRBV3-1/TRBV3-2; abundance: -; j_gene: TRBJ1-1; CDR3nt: TGTGCCAGCAGCCACGGACAGGGGGCGAGTTTATTTTGCACTGAAGCTTTCTTT; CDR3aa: CASSHGQGASLFCTEAFF
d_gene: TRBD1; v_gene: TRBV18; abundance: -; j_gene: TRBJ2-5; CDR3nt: TGTGCCAGCTCACGGGACAGAGGAGAGACCCAGTACTTC; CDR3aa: CASSRDRGETQYF
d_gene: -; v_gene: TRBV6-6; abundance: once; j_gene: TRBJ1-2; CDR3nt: TGTGCCAGCAGCCTCTATGGCTACACCTTC; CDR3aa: CASSLYGYTF
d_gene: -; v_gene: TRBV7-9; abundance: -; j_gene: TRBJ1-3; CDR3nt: TGTGCCAGCAGCTTAGTGCGACAGAACTCTGGAAACACCATATATTTT; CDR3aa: CASSLVRQNSGNTIYF
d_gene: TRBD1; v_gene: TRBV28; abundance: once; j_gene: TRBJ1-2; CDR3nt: TGTGCCATCGGGACAGGGGCAGGTGGCTACACCTTC; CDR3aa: CAIGTGAGGYTF
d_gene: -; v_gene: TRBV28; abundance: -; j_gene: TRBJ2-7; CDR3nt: TGTGCCACCAGTTACGCAGGCCAGAATGCCTACGAGCAGTACTTC; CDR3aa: CATSYAGQNAYEQYF
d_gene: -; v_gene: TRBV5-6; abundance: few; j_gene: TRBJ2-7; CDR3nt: TGTGCCAGCACCTCTTCAGGGGAGCAGTACTTC; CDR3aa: CASTSSGEQYF
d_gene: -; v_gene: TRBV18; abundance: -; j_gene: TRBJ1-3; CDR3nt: TGTGCCAGCTCACCCGGACAGCCCCTCTCTGGAAACACCATATATTTT; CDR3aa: CASSPGQPLSGNTIYF
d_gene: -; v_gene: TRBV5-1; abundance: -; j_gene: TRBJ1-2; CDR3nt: TGCGCCAGCAGCTTAGGGTTAGGGGCAGGGTCTCAGGCCTATGGCTACACCTTC; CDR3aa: CASSLGLGAGSQAYGYTF
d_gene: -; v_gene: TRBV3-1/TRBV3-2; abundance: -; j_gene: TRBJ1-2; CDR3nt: TGTGCCAGCAGCCCTGGCAGACTATCAAACTATGGCTACACCTTC; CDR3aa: CASSPGRLSNYGYTF
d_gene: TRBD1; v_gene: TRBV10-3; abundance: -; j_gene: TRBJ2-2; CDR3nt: TGTGCCATCAGTGCAGGGACAGGGGGCACCGGGGAGCTGTTTTTT; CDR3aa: CAISAGTGGTGELFF
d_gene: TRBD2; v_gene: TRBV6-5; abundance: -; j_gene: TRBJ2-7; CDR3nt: TGTGCCAGCAGTCCGACTAGCGGGAGGTTCTACGAGCAGTACTTC; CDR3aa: CASSPTSGRFYEQYF
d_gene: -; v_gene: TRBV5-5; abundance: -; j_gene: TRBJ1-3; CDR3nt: TGTGCCAGCAGCTTGGGGAACGCCGGGTCTGGAAACACCATATATTTT; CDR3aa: CASSLGNAGSGNTIYF
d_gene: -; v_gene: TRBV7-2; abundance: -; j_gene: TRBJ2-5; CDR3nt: TGTGCCAGCAGCTTAGGGTATGGGAGGGAGACCCAGTACTTC; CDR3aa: CASSLGYGRETQYF
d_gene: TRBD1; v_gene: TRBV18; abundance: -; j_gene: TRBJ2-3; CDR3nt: TGTGCCAGCGGGACAGGGGGCACAGATACGCAGTATTTT; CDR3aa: CASGTGGTDTQYF
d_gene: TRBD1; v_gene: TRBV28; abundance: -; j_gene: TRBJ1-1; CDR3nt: TGTGCCAGCGGGACAGTAATGAACACTGAAGCTTTCTTT; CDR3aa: CASGTVMNTEAFF
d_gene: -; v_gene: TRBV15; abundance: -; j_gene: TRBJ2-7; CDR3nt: TGTGCCACCAGCAGGGGGTTGGAAGGGGCCTACGAGCAGTACTTC; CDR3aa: CATSRGLEGAYEQYF
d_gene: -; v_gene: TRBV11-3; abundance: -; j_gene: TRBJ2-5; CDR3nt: TGTGCCAGCAGCTTGGGTTCCGGGGGAGCCGAGACCCAGTACTTC; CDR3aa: CASSLGSGGAETQYF
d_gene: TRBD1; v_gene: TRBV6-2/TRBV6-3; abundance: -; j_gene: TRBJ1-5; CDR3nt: TGTGCCAGCAGTTACTCCGGACAGGGGCCTTGGGAGCCCCAGCATTTT; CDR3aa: CASSYSGQGPWEPQHF
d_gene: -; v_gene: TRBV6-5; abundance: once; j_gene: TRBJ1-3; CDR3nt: TGTGCCAGCAGTTACTGGGGGCTACCTGGAAACACCATATATTTT; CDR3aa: CASSYWGLPGNTIYF
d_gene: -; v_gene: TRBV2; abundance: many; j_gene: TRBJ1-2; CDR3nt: TGTGCCAGCAGTGAAGGCAGGTACAGTGGCTACACCTTC; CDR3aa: CASSEGRYSGYTF
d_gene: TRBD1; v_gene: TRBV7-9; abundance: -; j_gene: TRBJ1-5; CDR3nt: TGTGCCAGCAGCGGACAGGGGGCTCAGCCCCAGCATTTT; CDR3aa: CASSGQGAQPQHF
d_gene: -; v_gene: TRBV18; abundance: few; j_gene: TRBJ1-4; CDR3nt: TGTGCCAGCTCGGTCTTAGGAGGGACTAATGAAAAACTGTTTTTT; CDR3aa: CASSVLGGTNEKLFF
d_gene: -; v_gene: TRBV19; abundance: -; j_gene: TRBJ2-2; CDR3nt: TGTGCCAGTAGTATATCCAGGGCGAACACCGGGGAGCTGTTTTTT; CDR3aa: CASSISRANTGELFF
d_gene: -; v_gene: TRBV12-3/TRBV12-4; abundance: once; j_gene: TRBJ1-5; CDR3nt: TGTGCCAGTATGTATAGCAATCAGCCCCAGCATTTT; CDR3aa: CASMYSNQPQHF
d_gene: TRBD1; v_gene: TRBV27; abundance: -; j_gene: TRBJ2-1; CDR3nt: TGTGCCAGCAGTTTAAGGACAGGGAGAGGGAATGAGCAGTTCTTC; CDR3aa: CASSLRTGRGNEQFF
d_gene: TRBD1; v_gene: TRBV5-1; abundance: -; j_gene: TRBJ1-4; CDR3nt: TGCGCCAGCAGCTTGGTTGGGACAGGGAATGAAAAACTGTTTTTT; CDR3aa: CASSLVGTGNEKLFF
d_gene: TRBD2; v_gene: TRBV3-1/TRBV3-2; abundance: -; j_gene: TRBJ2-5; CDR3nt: TGTGCCAGCAGCAGGGGATCTAGCGGAGTCCAAGAGACCCAGTACTTC; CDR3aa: CASSRGSSGVQETQYF
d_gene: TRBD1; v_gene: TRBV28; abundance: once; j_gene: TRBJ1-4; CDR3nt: TGTGCCAGCAGGACCGGGACAGGGAAATTTGCAACTAATGAAAAACTGTTTTTT; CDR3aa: CASRTGTGKFATNEKLFF
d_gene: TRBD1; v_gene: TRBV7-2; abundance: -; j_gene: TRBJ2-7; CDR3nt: TGTGCCAGCAGCTTCGACAGGGGTCTAGGATACGAGCAGTACTTC; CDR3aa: CASSFDRGLGYEQYF
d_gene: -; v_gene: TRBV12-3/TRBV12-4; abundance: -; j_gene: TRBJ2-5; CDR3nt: TGTGCCAGCAGTTCCCCGGGTTCGGGGACCCAGTACTTC; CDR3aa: CASSSPGSGTQYF
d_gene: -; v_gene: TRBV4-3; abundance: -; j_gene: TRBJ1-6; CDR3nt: TGCGCCAGCAGCCTATCGGCACAGGGCGATTCACCCCTCCACTTT; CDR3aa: CASSLSAQGDSPLHF
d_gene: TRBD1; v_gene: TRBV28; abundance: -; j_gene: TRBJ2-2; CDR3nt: TGTGCCAGCATTACAGGGGGCGCGAACACCGGGGAGCTGTTTTTT; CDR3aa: CASITGGANTGELFF
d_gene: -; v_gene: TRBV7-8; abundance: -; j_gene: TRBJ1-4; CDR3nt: TGTGCCAGCACGAGGACAGAGCAAAATGAAAAACTGTTTTTT; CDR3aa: CASTRTEQNEKLFF
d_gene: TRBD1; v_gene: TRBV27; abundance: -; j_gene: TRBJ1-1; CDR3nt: TGTGCCAGCAACCGACAGGGACCGAACACTGAAGCTTTCTTT; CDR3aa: CASNRQGPNTEAFF
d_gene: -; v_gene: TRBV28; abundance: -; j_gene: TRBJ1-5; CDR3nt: TGTGCCAGCAGTTTTCCGGGTAATGGCAATCAGCCCCAGCATTTT; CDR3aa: CASSFPGNGNQPQHF
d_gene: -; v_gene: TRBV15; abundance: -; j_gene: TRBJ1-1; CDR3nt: TGTGCCACCAGCAGAGATTCGGTGAACACTGAAGCTTTCTTT; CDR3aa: CATSRDSVNTEAFF
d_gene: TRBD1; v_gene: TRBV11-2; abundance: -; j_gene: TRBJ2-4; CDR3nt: TGTGCCAGCAGCTCAGCCTTGGGACAGCACATTCAGTACTTC; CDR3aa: CASSSALGQHIQYF
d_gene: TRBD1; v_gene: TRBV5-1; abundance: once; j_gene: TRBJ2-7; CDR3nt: TGCGCCAGCAGCTTGGGACAGGGGGGGACCTACGAGCAGTACTTC; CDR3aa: CASSLGQGGTYEQYF
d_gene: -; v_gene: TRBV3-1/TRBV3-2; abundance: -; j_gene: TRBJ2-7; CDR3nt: TGTGCCAGCAGCCAAGCTTACGAGCAGTACTTC; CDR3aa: CASSQAYEQYF
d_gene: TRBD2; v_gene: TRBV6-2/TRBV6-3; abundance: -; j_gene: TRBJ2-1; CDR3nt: TGTGCCAGCAGTCGACTAGCTGGAAGCAATGAGCAGTTCTTC; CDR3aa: CASSRLAGSNEQFF